This T cell receptor (beta chain) was identified during a study of response to subunit inactivated influenza vaccine (dated by TCRdb to the late 2010s). Broadly, across the study: To follow how T cells responded to a trivalent subunit inactivated influenza vaccine, the researchers relied on deep quantitative profiling of the T cell receptor repertoire. Summary of the overall study and its limitations: The authors suggested that each seasonal influenza vaccination may recruit only a limited number of new T cells.

CDR3 length: 14 amino acids, cysteine to phenylalanine. Only the CDR3 region is kept as DNA, spanning 42 bases read in frame from base 1. Germline trimming amounts to 5 bases on V and 4 bases on J, with 7 as the count of junction bases outside the gene matches. The library was prepared using RT-PCR. Sequencing relied on an Illumina HiSeq 2500. TCRdb reran the public reads through fastp at Q25 and MiXCR, keeping productive beta chains. Each CDR3 protein appears once, grouped with its most common genes and DNA. This sample is represented by 650,000 to 700,000 distinct CDR3 sequences; 15% to 17% of them were singletons. The ten largest clones represent around a tenth of the sample. Only a few counts were recorded for this clonotype. Its antigen target is currently unknown. Base qualities are not provided; no much larger clone lies one nucleotide away.

The material was PBMCs from blood, obtained about 11 days after vaccination. Here the chain combines TRBV12-3 or TRBV12-4 and TRBJ1-2; 7 middle bases align to TRBD1. The origin of this receptor is a man aged 50-60 years who received an inactivated influenza vaccine. Donor details come from another sample of the same person, matched by shared clones. The DNA sequence follows: TGTGCCAGCAGTACTAGGGGGCTGGGCTATGGCTACACCTTC. The resulting protein is CASSTRGLGYGYTF.